The rows below give T cell receptor beta chains drawn from one sample of a study of Ad26.COV2.S vaccination and SARS-CoV-2 variants. Measured with immunoSEQ multiplex PCR; TCRdb has only the in-frame clones, and not every one. The table lists a few hundred thousand clones, roughly 91% of them singletons. Here the sequenced sample was peripheral blood, taken in a trial of Ad26.COV2.S vaccine versus placebo. These receptors were obtained from a person aged 18-65 years who received the Ad26.COV2.S COVID-19 vaccine or a placebo. Each CDR3 is given with its conserved first and last residue. Each record gives: D gene, J gene, V gene, clone size, CDR3 DNA, CDR3 protein. D genes are given only for firm matches. Where a row states a size, it is once, few, many or the class of an expanded clone; other rows omit it.

-,TRBJ2-5,TRBV5-4,once,TGTGCCAGCAGCTCCGGGACCAAAGGGCAAGAGACCCAGTACTTC,CASSSGTKGQETQYF
-,TRBJ1-1,TRBV4-1,-,TGCGCCAGCAGCCAGCCCAGGGAGGCTAACACTGAAGCTTTCTTT,CASSQPREANTEAFF
-,TRBJ2-5,TRBV7-2,-,TGTGCCAGCAGCCTGGTCTCAGGGACCCAAGAGACCCAGTACTTC,CASSLVSGTQETQYF
-,TRBJ1-6,TRBV12-2,-,TGTGCAAGTCGCTTAATCTCCCCGCCCCTCCACTTT,CASRLISPPLHF
-,TRBJ1-1,TRBV6-5,-,TGTGCCAGCAGACGTCGATTAACCCCGGACACTGAAGCTTTCTTT,CASRRRLTPDTEAFF
-,TRBJ2-2,TRBV10-3,-,TGTGCCATCACCCGGACAGCTAACACCGGGGAGCTGTTTTTT,CAITRTANTGELFF
-,TRBJ1-6,TRBV7-3,-,TGTGCCAGCAGCTCCTCAGACAGGAATGGATCACCCCTCCACTTT,CASSSSDRNGSPLHF
TRBD2,TRBJ2-1,TRBV27,-,TGTGCCAGCAGTCTAGGGCTAGCGGGGGTTACCTACAATGAGCAGTTCTTC,CASSLGLAGVTYNEQFF
-,TRBJ1-6,TRBV5-1,-,TGCGCCAGCAGCTTAGTCCCAGAGAATTCACCCCTCCACTTT,CASSLVPENSPLHF
-,TRBJ1-5,TRBV12-3/TRBV12-4,-,TGTGCCAGCAGCTCATATAGCAATCAGCCCCAGCATTTT,CASSSYSNQPQHF
TRBD1,TRBJ2-7,TRBV5-5,-,TGTGCCAGCAGCCTGGGACAGGGGGGAGAGGAGCAGTACTTC,CASSLGQGGEEQYF
TRBD2,TRBJ2-1,TRBV7-3,-,TGTGCCAGCAGCCCACGGGCTAGCGGGAGATACAATGAGCAGTTCTTC,CASSPRASGRYNEQFF
-,TRBJ1-5,TRBV15,-,TGTGCCACCAGCAGAGCGGGCAATCAGCCCCAGCATTTT,CATSRAGNQPQHF
-,TRBJ2-3,TRBV5-1,once,TGCGCCAGCAGTTTACAACACAGGGCTAGCACAGATACGCAGTATTTT,CASSLQHRASTDTQYF
-,TRBJ1-5,TRBV27,-,TGTGCCAGCAGTTCCTCCTCAGGGCAGCTTAGCAATCAGCCCCAGCATTTT,CASSSSSGQLSNQPQHF
TRBD2,TRBJ2-3,TRBV7-2,-,TGTGCCAGCAGCTTAGGAGGAGGGCTAGCGGGGCAAAATACGCAGTATTTT,CASSLGGGLAGQNTQYF
TRBD1,TRBJ2-2,TRBV7-2,-,TGTGCCAGCAGCTCCAGGGGGACCGGGGAGCTGTTTTTT,CASSSRGTGELFF
-,TRBJ1-1,TRBV5-1,few,TGCGCCAGCAGCTTAGGACGGCCTGATGACACTGAAGCTTTCTTT,CASSLGRPDDTEAFF
-,TRBJ1-1,TRBV3-1/TRBV3-2,few,TGTGCCAGCAGACTTGAACAGGGTATCGACACTGAAGCTTTCTTT,CASRLEQGIDTEAFF
TRBD2,TRBJ2-5,TRBV7-2,-,TGTGCCAGCAGCCCCCCGGCGGGGGTCCAAGAGACCCAGTACTTC,CASSPPAGVQETQYF
TRBD1,TRBJ2-5,TRBV14,-,TGTGCCAGCAGCCAGAAGACAGGGTTGGGAGAGACCCAGTACTTC,CASSQKTGLGETQYF
-,TRBJ2-1,TRBV6-5,-,TGTGCCACCAGTCGGGGGTCGGGATACAATGAGCAGTTCTTC,CATSRGSGYNEQFF
TRBD2,TRBJ2-5,TRBV27,-,TGTGCCAGCAGTGCCAATAGCGGGGGCCAAGAGACCCAGTACTTC,CASSANSGGQETQYF
TRBD1,TRBJ2-7,TRBV4-1,-,TGCGCCAGCAGCCTGCCCCAAGCCCCCGGGACAGGGAGGGACGAGCAGTACTTC,CASSLPQAPGTGRDEQYF
-,TRBJ2-1,TRBV18,once,TGTGCCAGCTCACCCAACCCCCCCCTCTACAATGAGCAGTTCTTC,CASSPNPPLYNEQFF
-,TRBJ2-7,TRBV9,-,TGTGCCAGCAGACGGACGGATAGCTCCTACGAGCAGTACTTC,CASRRTDSSYEQYF
-,TRBJ1-1,TRBV11-3,-,TGTGCCAGCAGCTTATCGGAGGGCACTGAAGCTTTCTTT,CASSLSEGTEAFF
-,TRBJ1-4,TRBV19,-,TGTGCCAGTAGTGACGTGAGGTTTGAAAAACTGTTTTTT,CASSDVRFEKLFF
TRBD1,TRBJ1-4,TRBV11-2,few,TGTGCCAGCAGCTTCGGGACAGGGATTAATGAAAAACTGTTTTTT,CASSFGTGINEKLFF
TRBD2,TRBJ2-3,TRBV9,-,TGTGCCAGCAGCGTAGAGGGGACTACCGGCACAGATACGCAGTATTTT,CASSVEGTTGTDTQYF
TRBD2,TRBJ2-5,TRBV7-2,-,TGTGCCAGCAGCAGGCCACGACTAGCGGGTTTGGAGACCCAGTACTTC,CASSRPRLAGLETQYF
-,TRBJ2-2,TRBV6-5,-,TGTGCCAGCAGTCGGGACACCGGGGAGCTGTTTTTT,CASSRDTGELFF
TRBD1,TRBJ1-1,TRBV15,-,TGTGCCACCAGCGGTTCCTTCCAGGGGGTCGCTGAAGCTTTCTTT,CATSGSFQGVAEAFF
-,TRBJ2-1,TRBV5-6,-,TGTGCCAGCAGCTTGGGGGCCAATGAGCAGTTCTTC,CASSLGANEQFF
TRBD2,TRBJ2-5,TRBV5-1,-,TGCGCCAGCAGCCCCGGACTAGCGGGGGGCTGGTACCAAGAGACCCAGTACTTC,CASSPGLAGGWYQETQYF
-,TRBJ2-1,TRBV4-1,few,TGCGCCAGCAGCCAGGAGCGGCGGGGCTCCTACAATGAGCAGTTCTTC,CASSQERRGSYNEQFF
-,TRBJ1-1,TRBV27,once,TGTGCCAGCAGAACCTGGGTCGGAACTGAAGCTTTCTTT,CASRTWVGTEAFF
-,TRBJ2-2,TRBV13,-,TGTGCCAGCGCCGGGACGTATAACGGGGAGCTGTTTTTT,CASAGTYNGELFF
TRBD2,TRBJ2-7,TRBV7-9,-,TGTGCCAGCAGCCCCATGGCGGGGGTGTTCTACGAGCAGTACTTC,CASSPMAGVFYEQYF
TRBD1,TRBJ1-5,TRBV7-8,-,TGTGCCAGCAGCCCTAGCGACAGGGGGCGGCAGCCCCAGCATTTT,CASSPSDRGRQPQHF
TRBD2,TRBJ2-1,TRBV25-1,-,TGTGCCAGCAGTATCCCGGGGGGTGATGAGCAGTTCTTC,CASSIPGGDEQFF
TRBD1,TRBJ2-7,TRBV29-1,-,TGCAGCGTTGAACACCTAGGTGGCAGGGGGCTAGCCTACGAGCAGTACTTC,CSVEHLGGRGLAYEQYF